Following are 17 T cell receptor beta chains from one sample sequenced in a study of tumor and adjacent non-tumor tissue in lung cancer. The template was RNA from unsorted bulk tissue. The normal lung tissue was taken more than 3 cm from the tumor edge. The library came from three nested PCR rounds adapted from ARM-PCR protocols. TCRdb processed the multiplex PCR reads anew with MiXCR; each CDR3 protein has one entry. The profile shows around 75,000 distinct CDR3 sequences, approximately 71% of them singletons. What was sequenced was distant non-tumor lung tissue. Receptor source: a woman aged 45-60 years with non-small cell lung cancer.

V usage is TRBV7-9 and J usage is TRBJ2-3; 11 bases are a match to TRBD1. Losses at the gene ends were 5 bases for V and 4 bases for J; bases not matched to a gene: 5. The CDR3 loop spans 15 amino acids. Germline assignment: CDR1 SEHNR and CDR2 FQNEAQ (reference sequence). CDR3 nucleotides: TGTGCCAGCAGCGCCAGGGACAGGGGGTCAGATACGCAGTATTTT. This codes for CASSARDRGSDTQYF.

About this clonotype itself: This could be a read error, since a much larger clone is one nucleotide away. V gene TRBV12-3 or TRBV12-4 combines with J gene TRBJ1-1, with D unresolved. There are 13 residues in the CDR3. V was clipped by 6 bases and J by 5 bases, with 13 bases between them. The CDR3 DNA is TGTGCCAGCAGCACCATACGGGATACTGAAGCTTTCTTT. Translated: CASSTIRDTEAFF.

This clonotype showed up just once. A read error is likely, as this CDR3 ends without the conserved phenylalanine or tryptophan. The CDR3 sequence: CASNQHDSATNEKLFL. The CDR3 DNA reads TGTGCCAGCAACCAACATGACAGTGCAACTAATGAAAAACTGTTTCTT. The J gene is TRBJ1-4, the V gene TRBV4-2, with D tentatively TRBD1 (5 bases). The CDR3 length is 16 residues. Germline CDR1 LGHNA, CDR2 YNFKEQ.

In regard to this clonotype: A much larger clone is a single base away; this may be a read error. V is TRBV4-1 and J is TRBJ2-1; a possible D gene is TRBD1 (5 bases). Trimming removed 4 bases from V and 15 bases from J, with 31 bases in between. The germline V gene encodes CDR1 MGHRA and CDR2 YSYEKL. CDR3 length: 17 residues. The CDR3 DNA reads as TGCGCCAGCAGCCTCAAGGAGCGCTGCGACAGCCTCTCCGGGTGGTTCTTC. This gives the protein CASSLKERCDSLSGWFF.

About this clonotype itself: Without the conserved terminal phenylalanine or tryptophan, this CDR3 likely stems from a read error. The chain's CDR3 is CASSRTIIYNEQFL. CDR3 nucleotide sequence: TGTGCCAGCAGTAGGACTATAATCTACAATGAGCAGTTCTTG. The chain links TRBV6-6 to TRBJ2-1; TRBD2 might be the D (6 bases). The CDR3 is made up of 14 amino acids. The V gene's germline CDR1 is MNHNY and CDR2 SVGAGI (reference sequence). The germline V and J ends were trimmed by 5 bases and 3 bases, with 11 bases remaining between them.

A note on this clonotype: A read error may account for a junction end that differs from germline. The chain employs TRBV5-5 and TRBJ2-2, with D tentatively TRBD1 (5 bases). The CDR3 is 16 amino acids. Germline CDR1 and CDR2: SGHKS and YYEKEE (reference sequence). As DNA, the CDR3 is TGTGCCAGCAGCACCACGACAGCCGAGAACACTGGGGAGCTGTTTTTT. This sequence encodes CASSTTTAENTGELFF.

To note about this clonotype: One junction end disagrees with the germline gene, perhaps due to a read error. DNA for the CDR3: TGTCCCAGCAGCTTAGAAACCGGGGAGGGCACTGAAGCTATCTTT. It translates to CPSSLETGEGTEAIF. V and J are TRBV11-1 and TRBJ1-1; D remains ambiguous. CDR1 SGHAT and CDR2 FQDESV come from the germline V gene (reference sequence). The CDR3 loop spans 15 amino acids.

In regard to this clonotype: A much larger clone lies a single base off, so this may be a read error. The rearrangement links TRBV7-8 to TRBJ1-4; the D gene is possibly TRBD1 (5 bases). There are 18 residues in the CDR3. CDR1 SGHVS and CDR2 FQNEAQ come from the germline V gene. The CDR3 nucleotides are TGTGCCAGCAGCTTAACTATGCCCCTCTTCAGGGCGGGTGAAAAACTGGTTTTT. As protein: CASSLTMPLFRAGEKLVF.

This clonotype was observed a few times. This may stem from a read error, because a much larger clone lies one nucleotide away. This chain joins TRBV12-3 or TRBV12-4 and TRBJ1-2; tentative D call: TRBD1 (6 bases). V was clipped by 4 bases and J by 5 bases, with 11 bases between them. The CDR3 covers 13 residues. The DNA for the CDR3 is TGTGCCAGCAGTTCGAGGACAGCGTATGGCTACACCTTC. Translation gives CASSSRTAYGYTF.

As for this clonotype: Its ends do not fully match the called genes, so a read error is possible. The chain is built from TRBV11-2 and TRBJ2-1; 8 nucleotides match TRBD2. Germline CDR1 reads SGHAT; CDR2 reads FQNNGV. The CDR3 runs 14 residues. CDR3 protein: CTSSPGGFYNEQFF. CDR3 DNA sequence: TGTACCAGCAGCCCGGGAGGGTTCTATAATGAGCAGTTCTTC.

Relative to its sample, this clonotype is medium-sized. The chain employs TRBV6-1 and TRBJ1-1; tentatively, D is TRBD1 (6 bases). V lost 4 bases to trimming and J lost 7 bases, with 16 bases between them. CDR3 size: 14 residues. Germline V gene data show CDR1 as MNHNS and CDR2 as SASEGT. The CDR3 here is CASSGGGRSYEAFF. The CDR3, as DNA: TGTGCCAGCAGTGGTGGGGGGCGCAGCTATGAAGCTTTCTTT.

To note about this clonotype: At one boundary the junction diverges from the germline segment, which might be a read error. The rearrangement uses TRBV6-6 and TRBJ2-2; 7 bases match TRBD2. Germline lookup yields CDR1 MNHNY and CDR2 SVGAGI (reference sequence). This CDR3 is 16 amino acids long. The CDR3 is CASYLWDYPNTGELFF. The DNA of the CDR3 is TGTGCCAGCTATTTGTGGGACTACCCGAATACCGGGGAGCTGTTTTTT.

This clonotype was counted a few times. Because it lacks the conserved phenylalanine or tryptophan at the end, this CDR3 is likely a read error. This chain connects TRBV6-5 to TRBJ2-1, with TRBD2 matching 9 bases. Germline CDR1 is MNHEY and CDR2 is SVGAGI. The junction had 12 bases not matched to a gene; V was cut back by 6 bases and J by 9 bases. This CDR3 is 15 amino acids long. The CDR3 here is CASRIRTSESGEQFL. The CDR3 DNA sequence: TGTGCCAGCAGAATCCGGACTAGCGAGTCGGGTGAGCAGTTCTTA.

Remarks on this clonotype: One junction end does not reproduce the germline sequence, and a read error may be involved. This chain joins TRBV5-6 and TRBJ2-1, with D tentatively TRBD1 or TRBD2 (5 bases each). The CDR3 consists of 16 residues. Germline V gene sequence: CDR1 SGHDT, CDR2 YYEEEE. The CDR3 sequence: CASSADRGEIFNERFF. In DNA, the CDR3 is TGTGCCAGCAGCGCCGACAGAGGGGAAATCTTCAATGAGCGGTTCTTC.

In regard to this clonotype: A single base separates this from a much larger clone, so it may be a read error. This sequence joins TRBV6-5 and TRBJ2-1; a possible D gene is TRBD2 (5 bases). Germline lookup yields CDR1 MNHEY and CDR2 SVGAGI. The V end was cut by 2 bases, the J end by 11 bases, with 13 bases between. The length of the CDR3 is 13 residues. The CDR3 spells CASSYKRGMKQFF. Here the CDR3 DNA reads TGTGCCAGCAGTTACAAGAGAGGGATGAAGCAGTTCTTC.

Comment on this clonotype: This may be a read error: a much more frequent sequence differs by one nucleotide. CDR3 in DNA: TGTGCCATCAGAGAACCGGCAGGGGAGACCCAGTACTTC. Translation: CAIREPAGETQYF. The chain carries TRBV10-3 and TRBJ2-5; D might be TRBD1 (5 bases). Germline V gives CDR1 ENHRY, CDR2 SYGVKD. Trimming removed 6 bases from V and 5 bases from J, with 13 bases in between. The CDR3 is 13 residues long.

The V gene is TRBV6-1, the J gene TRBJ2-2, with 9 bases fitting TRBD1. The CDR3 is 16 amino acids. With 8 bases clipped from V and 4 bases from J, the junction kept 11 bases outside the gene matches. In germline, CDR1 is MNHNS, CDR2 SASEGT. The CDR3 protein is CASRYTGGDITGELFF. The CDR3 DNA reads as TGTGCCAGCCGATATACAGGGGGCGATATCACCGGGGAGCTGTTTTTT.